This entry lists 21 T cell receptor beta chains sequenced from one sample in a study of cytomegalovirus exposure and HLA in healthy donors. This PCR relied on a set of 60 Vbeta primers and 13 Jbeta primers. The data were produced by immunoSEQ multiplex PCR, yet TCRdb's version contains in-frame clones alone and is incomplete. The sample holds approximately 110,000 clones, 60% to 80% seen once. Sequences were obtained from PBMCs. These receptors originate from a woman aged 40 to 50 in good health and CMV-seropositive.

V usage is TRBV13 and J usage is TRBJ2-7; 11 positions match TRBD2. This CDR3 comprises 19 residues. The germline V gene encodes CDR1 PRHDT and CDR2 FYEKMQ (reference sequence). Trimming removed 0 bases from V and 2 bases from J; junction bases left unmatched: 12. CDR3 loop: CASSLGRLAGGFRTYEQYF. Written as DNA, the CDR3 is TGTGCCAGCAGCTTAGGCAGGCTAGCGGGAGGATTTCGGACCTACGAGCAGTACTTC.

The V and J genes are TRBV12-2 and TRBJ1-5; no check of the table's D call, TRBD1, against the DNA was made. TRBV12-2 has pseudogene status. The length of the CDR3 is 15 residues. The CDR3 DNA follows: TGTGCAACACTGAGACAGGGGACGAGCAATCAGCCCCAGCATTTT. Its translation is CATLRQGTSNQPQHF.

Here the CDR3 DNA reads TGTGCCAGCAGTTACGTGACAGGCGAGCAGTACTTC. Translation: CASSYVTGEQYF. The J gene is TRBJ2-7, the V gene TRBV6-5, with D possibly being TRBD1 (6 bases). V lost 2 bases and J lost 6, with 8 bases in between. The CDR3 consists of 12 residues. Germline V CDR1 and CDR2: MNHEY, SVGAGI.

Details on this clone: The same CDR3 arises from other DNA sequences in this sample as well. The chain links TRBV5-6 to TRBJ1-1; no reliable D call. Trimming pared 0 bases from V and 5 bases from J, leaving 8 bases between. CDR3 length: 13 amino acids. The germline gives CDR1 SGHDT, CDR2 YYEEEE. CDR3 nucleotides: TGTGCCAGCAGCTTGGGACTCCCGACTGAAGCTTTCTTT. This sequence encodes CASSLGLPTEAFF.

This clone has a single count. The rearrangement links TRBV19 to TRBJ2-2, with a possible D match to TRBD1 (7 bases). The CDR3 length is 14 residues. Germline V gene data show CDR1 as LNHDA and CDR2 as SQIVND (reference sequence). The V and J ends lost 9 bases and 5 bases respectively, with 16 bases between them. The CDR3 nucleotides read TGTGCCAGGGGCAGGGGGGAATCGACCGGGGAGCTGTTTTTT. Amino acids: CARGRGESTGELFF. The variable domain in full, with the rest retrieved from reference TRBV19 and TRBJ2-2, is DGGITQSPKYLFRKEGQNVTLSCEQNLNHDAMYWYRQDPGQGLRLIYYSQIVNDFQKGDIAEGYSVSREKKESFPLTVTSAQKNPTAFYLCARGRGESTGELFFGEGSRLTVL.

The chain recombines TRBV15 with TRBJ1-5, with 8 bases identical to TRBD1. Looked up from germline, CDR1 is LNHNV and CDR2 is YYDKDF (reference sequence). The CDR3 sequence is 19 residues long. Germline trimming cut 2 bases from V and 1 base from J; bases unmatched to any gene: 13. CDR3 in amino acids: CATSRHLDRVGMSNQPQHF. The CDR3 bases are TGTGCCACCAGCAGACACCTGGACAGGGTGGGGATGAGCAATCAGCCCCAGCATTTT.

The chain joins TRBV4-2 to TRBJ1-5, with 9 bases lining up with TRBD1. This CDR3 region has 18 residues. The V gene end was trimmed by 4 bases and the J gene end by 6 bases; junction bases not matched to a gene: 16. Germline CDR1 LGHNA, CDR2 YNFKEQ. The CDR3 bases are TGTGCCAGCAGCCCCTGGGACAGGGTGATTTGGGGCGGTCAGCCCCAGCATTTT. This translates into CASSPWDRVIWGGQPQHF.

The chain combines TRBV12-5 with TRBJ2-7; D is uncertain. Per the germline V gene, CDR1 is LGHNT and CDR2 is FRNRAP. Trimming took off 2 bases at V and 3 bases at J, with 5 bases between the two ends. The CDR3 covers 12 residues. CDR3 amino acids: CASGLYNYEQYF. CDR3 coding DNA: TGTGCTAGTGGTTTGTACAACTACGAGCAGTACTTC.

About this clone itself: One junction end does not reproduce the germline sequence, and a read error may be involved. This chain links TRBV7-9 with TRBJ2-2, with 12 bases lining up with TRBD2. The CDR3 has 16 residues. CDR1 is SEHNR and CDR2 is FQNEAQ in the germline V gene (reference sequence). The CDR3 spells CSSSLRTSGNSGELFF. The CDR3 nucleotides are TGTTCCAGCAGCCTCCGGACTAGCGGGAACTCCGGGGAGCTGTTTTTT.

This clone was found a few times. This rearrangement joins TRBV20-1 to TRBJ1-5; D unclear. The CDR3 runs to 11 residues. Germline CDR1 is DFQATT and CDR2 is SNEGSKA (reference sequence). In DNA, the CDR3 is TGCGCGGGAGGGTTCAATCAGCCCCAGCATTTT. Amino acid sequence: CAGGFNQPQHF.

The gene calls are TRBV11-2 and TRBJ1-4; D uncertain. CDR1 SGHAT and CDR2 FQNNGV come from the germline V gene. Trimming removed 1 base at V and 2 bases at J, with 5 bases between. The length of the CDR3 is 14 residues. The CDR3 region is CASSLARTNEKLFF. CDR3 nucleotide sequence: TGTGCCAGCAGCTTAGCTAGGACTAATGAAAAACTGTTTTTT.

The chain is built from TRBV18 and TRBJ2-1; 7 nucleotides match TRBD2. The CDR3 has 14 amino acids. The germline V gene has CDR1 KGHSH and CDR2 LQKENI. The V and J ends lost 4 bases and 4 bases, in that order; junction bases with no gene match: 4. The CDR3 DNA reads TGTGCCAGCTCACAGGGAGGGAATTACAATGAGCAGTTCTTC. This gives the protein CASSQGGNYNEQFF.

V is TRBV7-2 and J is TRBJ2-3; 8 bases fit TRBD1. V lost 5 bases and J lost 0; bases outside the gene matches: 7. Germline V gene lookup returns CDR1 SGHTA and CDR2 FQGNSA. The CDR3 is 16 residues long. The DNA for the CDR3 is TGTGCCAGCAGCCGACAGGGGACACCTAGCACAGATACGCAGTATTTT. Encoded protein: CASSRQGTPSTDTQYF.

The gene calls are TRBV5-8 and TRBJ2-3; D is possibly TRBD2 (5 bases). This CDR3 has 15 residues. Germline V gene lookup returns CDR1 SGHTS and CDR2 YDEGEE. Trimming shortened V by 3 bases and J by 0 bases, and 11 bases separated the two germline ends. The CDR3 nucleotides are TGTGCCAGCAGCTCAGGACTTTCTAGCACAGATACGCAGTATTTT. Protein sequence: CASSSGLSSTDTQYF.

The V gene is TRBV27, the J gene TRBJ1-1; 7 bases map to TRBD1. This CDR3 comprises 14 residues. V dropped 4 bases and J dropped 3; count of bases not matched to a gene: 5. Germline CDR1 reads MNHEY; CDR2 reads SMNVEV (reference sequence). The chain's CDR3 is CASSYRGGYTEAFF. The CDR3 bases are TGTGCCAGCAGTTACAGGGGTGGGTACACTGAAGCTTTCTTT.

CDR3 residues: CASSGSSLNNEQFF. The CDR3 coding sequence is TGTGCCAGCAGCGGGTCCTCATTAAACAATGAGCAGTTCTTC. The V gene is TRBV2, the J gene TRBJ2-1; D gene uncertain. This CDR3 comprises 14 residues. V was trimmed by 6 bases and J by 5 bases, leaving 14 bases between them. Looked up from germline, CDR1 is SNHLY and CDR2 is FYNNEI. Complete variable domain (other parts from reference TRBV2 and TRBJ2-1): EPEVTQTPSHQVTQMGQEVILRCVPISNHLYFYWYRQILGQKVEFLVSFYNNEISEKSEIFDDQFSVERPDGSNFTLKIRSTKLEDSAMYFCASSGSSLNNEQFFGPGTRLTVL.

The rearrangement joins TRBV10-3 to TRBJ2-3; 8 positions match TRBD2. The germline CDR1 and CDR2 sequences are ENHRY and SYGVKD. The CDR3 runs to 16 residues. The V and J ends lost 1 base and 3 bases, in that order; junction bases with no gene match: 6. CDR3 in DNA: TGTGCCATCAGTGAGTGGGCGGGGGGCAGGACAGATACGCAGTATTTT. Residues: CAISEWAGGRTDTQYF.

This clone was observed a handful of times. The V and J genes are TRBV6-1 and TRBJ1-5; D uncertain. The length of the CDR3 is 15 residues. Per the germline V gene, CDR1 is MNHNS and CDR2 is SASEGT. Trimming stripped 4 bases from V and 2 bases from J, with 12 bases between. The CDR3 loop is CASSGRSQGNQPQHF. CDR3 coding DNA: TGTGCCAGCAGTGGACGAAGCCAGGGCAATCAGCCCCAGCATTTT.

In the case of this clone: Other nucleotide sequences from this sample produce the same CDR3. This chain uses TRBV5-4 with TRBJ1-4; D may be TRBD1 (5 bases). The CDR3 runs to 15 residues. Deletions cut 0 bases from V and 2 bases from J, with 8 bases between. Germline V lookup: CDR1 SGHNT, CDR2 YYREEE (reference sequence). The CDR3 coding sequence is TGTGCCAGCAGCTTGGGTGGGGCGACTAATGAAAAACTGTTTTTT. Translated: CASSLGGATNEKLFF. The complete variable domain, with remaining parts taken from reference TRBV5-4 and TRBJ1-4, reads ETGVTQSPTHLIKTRGQQVTLRCSSQSGHNTVSWYQQALGQGPQFIFQYYREEENGRGNFPPRFSGLQFPNYSSELNVNALELDDSALYLCASSLGGATNEKLFFGSGTQLSVL.

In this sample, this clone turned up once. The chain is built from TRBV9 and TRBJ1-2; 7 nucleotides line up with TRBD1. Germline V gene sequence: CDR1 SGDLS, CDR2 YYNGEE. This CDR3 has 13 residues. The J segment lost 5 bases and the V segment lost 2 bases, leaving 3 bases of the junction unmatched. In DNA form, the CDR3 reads TGTGCCAGCAGCGTTGGGACAGCTTATGGCTACACCTTC. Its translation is CASSVGTAYGYTF.

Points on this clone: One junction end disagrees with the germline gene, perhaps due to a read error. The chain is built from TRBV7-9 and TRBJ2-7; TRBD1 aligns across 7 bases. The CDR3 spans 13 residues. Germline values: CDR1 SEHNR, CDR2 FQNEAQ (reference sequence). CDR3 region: CSSSRQGSYEQYF. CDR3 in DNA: TGTTCCAGCAGCCGACAGGGAAGCTACGAGCAGTACTTC.